What follows is one T cell receptor (beta chain) and its context. This clonotype was detected only a few times. Its antigen has not been determined. The input lacks base qualities; no much larger clone sits a single base away. Sequencing was carried out with an Illumina HiSeq 1500. TCRdb cleaned the public reads at Q25 with fastp, built clones with MiXCR and kept in-frame beta chains. Records with the same CDR3 protein are collapsed into one entry carrying the most frequent genes and DNA. The sample table contains a few hundred thousand distinct CDR3 sequences; only one count was recorded for roughly 13% of them. Roughly 9.7% of the sample belongs to the ten largest clones. This entry comes from a study of T cell repertoires in cytomegalovirus infection (dated by TCRdb to the late 2010s). Concerning the study at large: The HLA type of each donor mattered for the analysis, because public TCR beta signatures pointed to carriage of CMV infection along with the matching HLA type. The paper's findings and limits, for the study overall: In the ex vivo response, HLA-C-restricted CMV-specific TCR beta clonotypes were dominant, and in two of eight donors the single most frequent clonotype came from this HLA-C-restricted group. In both this cohort and an independent approximately 400-donor cohort, the cumulative frequency of public TCR beta family members distinguished carriers of CMV infection plus the relevant HLA type.

Including cysteine and phenylalanine, the CDR3 has 16 amino acids. CDR3 DNA is the only sequence kept; it has 48 bases, read in frame from the first base. The germline V gene (reference sequence) supplies CDR1 LNHNV and CDR2 YYDKDF. Trimming leaves V shorter by 3 bases and J shorter by 12 bases, with the junction holding 12 bases beyond the gene matches. This TCR derives from a human donor in good health (CMV status not recorded). Some clones in this sample may be carry-over from other donors' samples. The V and J genes are TRBV15 and TRBJ2-1, and TRBD2 aligns with 12 junction nucleotides. Sample: PBMCs. The CDR3 region has the sequence CATSSDLAGGPRVQFF. The nucleotide sequence reads as follows: TGTGCCACCAGCAGCGATCTAGCGGGAGGGCCCAGGGTGCAGTTCTTC.